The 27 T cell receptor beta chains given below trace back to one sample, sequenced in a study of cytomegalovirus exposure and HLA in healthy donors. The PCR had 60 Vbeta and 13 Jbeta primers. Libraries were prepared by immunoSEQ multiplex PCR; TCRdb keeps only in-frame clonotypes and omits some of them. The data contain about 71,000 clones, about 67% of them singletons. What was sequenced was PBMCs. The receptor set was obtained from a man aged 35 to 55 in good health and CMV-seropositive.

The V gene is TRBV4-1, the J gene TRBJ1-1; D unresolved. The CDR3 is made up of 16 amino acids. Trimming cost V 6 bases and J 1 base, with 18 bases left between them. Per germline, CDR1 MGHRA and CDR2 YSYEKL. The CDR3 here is CASRQTPGGSNTEAFF. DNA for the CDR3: TGCGCCAGCAGGCAGACCCCGGGAGGATCGAACACTGAAGCTTTCTTT.

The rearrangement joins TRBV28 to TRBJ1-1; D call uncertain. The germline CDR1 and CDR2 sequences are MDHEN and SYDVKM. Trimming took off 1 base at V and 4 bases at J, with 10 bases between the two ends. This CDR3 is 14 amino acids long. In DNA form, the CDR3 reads TGTGCCAGCAGTTTATCAGGTTTCACCACTGAAGCTTTCTTT. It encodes CASSLSGFTTEAFF.

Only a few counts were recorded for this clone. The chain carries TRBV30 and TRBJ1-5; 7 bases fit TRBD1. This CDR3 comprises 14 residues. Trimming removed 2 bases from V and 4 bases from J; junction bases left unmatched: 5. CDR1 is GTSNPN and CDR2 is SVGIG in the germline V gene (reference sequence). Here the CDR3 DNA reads TGTGCCTGGAGTTTCGGACAGGAGAATCAGCCCCAGCATTTT. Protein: CAWSFGQENQPQHF.

The CDR3 DNA reads TGCGCCAGCAGCCAAGATCGGCCCGCCGACAGGTATCACTATGGCTACACCTTC. Translating gives CASSQDRPADRYHYGYTF. V gene TRBV4-3 combines with J gene TRBJ1-2, with D possibly TRBD1 on 6 matching bases. Trimming removed 0 bases from V and 3 bases from J, with 20 bases in between. The CDR3 runs 18 residues. Germline V gene data show CDR1 as LGHNA and CDR2 as YSLEER.

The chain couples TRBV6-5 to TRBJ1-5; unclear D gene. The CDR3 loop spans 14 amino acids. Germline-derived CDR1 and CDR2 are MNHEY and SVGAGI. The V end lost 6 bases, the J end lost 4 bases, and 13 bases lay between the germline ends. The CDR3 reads CASSPGRVNQPQHF. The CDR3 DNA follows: TGTGCCAGCAGCCCGGGGAGGGTGAATCAGCCCCAGCATTTT.

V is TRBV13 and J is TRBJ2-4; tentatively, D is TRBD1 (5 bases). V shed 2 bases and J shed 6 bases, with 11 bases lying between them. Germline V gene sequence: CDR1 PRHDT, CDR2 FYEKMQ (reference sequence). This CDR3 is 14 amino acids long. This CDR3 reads CASSLRGTGNIQYF. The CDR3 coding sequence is TGTGCCAGCAGCTTAAGGGGAACGGGAAACATTCAGTACTTC.

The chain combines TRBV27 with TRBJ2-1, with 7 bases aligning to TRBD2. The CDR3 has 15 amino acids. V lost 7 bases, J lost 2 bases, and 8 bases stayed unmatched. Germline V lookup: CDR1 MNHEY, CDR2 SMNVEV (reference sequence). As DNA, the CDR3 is TGTGCCAGCAAATGGGAACTAGCGACCTACAATGAGCAGTTCTTC. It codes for CASKWELATYNEQFF.

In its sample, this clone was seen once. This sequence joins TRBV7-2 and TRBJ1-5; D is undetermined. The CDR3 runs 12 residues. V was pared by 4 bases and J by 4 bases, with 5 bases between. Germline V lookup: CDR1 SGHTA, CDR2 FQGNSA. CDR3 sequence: CASSSPNQPQHF. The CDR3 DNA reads TGTGCCAGCAGCTCCCCAAATCAGCCCCAGCATTTT.

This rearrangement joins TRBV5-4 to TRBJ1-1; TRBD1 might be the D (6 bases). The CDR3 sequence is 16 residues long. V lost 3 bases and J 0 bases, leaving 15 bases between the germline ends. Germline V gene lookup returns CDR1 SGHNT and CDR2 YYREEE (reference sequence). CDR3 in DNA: TGTGCCAGCAGCTCAAAGAACAGGGCGCTGAACACTGAAGCTTTCTTT. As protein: CASSSKNRALNTEAFF.

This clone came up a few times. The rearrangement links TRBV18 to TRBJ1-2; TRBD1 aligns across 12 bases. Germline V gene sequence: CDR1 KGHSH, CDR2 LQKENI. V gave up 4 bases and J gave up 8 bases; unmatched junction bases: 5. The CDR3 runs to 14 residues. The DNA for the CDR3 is TGTGCCAGCTCACAGGGACAGGGGGCTGAAGGCTACACCTTC. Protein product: CASSQGQGAEGYTF.

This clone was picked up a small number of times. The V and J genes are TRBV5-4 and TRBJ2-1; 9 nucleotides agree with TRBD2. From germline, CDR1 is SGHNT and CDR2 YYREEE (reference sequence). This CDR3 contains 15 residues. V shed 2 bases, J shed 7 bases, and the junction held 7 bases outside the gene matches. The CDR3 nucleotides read TGTGCCAGCAGCTTTGCGGGGGGGCAAGGTAATGAGCAGTTCTTC. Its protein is CASSFAGGQGNEQFF. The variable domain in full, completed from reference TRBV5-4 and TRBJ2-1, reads ETGVTQSPTHLIKTRGQQVTLRCSSQSGHNTVSWYQQALGQGPQFIFQYYREEENGRGNFPPRFSGLQFPNYSSELNVNALELDDSALYLCASSFAGGQGNEQFFGPGTRLTVL.

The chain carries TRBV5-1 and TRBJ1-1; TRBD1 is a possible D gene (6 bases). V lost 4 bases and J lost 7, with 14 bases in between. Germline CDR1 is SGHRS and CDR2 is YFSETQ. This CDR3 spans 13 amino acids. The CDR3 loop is CASSVDSQLEAFF. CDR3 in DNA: TGCGCCAGCAGCGTGGACAGCCAGCTTGAAGCTTTCTTT.

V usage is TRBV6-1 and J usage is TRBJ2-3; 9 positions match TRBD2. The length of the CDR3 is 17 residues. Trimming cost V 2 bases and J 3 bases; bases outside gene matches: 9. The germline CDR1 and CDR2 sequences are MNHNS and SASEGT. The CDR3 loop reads CASSESRTSASTDTQYF. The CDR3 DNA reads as TGTGCCAGCAGTGAAAGTCGGACTAGCGCATCAACAGATACGCAGTATTTT.

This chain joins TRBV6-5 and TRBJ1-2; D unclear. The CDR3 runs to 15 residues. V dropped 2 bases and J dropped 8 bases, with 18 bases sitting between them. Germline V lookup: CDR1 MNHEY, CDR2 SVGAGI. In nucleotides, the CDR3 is TGTGCCAGCAGTTACGATGGCAGTAACTATGGCGGCTACACCTTC. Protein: CASSYDGSNYGGYTF.

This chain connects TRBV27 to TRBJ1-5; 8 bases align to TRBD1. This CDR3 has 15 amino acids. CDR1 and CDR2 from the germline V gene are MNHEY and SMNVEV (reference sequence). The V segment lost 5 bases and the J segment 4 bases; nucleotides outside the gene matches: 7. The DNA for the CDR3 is TGTGCCAGCAGTCCTGGGACAGGAGCAAATCAGCCCCAGCATTTT. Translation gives CASSPGTGANQPQHF.

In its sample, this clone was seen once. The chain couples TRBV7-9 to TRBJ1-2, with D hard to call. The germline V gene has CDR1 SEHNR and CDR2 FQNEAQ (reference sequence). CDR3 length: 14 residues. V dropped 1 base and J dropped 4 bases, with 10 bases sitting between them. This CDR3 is CASSLGEGAYGYTF. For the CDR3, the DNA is TGTGCCAGCAGCTTAGGCGAGGGCGCCTATGGCTACACCTTC.

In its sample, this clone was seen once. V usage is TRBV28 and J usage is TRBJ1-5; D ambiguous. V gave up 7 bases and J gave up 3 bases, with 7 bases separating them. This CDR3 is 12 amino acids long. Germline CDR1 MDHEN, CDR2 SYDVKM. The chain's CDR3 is CASTSTNQPQHF. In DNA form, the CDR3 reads TGTGCCAGCACTTCTACCAATCAGCCCCAGCATTTT.

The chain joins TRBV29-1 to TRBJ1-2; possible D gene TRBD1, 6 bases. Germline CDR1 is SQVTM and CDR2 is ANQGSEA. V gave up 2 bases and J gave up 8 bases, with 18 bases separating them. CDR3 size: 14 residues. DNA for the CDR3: TGCAGCGTTGAACGGGCAGGGGCGGGAGTCGGCTACACCTTC. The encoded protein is CSVERAGAGVGYTF.

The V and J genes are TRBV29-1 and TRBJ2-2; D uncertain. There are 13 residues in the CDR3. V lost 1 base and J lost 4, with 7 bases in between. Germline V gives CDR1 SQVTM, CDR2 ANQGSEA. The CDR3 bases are TGCAGCGTTGAAGTGGGCTCCACCGGGGAGCTGTTTTTT. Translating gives CSVEVGSTGELFF.

The CDR3 protein is CASSGNTQGHPSTDTQYF. The CDR3 DNA sequence: TGTGCCAGCAGCGGGAACACACAGGGACACCCTAGCACAGATACGCAGTATTTT. The rearrangement uses TRBV5-6 and TRBJ2-3, with D possibly matching TRBD1 (6 bases). The CDR3 is 18 residues long. Trimming left V 4 bases short and J 0 bases short, with 21 bases between. Germline CDR1 is SGHDT and CDR2 is YYEEEE.

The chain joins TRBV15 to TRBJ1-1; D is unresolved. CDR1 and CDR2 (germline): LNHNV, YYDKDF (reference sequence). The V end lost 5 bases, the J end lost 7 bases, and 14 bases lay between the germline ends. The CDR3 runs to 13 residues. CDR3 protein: CATSPSITDEAFF. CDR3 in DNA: TGTGCCACCAGCCCTTCTATTACAGATGAAGCTTTCTTT.

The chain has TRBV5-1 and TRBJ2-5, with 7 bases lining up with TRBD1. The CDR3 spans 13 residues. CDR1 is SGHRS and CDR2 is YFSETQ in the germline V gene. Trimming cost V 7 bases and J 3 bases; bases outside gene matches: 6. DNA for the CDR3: TGCGCCAGCGCTAACAGGGGAAAAGAGACCCAGTACTTC. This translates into CASANRGKETQYF.

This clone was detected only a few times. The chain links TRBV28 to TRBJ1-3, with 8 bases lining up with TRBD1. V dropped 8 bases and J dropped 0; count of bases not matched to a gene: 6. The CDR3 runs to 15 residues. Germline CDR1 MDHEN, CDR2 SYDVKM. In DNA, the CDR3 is TGTGCCAGCTCCCCGGGACAGGACTCTGGAAACACCATATATTTT. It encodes CASSPGQDSGNTIYF.

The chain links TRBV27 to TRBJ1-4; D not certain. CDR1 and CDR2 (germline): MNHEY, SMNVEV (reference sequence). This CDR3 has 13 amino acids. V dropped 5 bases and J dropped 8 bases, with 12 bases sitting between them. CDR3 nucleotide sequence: TGTGCCAGCAGTAGGGCCCGGGAGGAAAAACTGTTTTTT. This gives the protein CASSRAREEKLFF.

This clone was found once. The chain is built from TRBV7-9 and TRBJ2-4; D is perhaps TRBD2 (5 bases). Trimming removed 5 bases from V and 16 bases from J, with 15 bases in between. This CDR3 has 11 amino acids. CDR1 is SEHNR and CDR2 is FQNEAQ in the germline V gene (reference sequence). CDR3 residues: CASSIGLDRYF. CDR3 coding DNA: TGTGCCAGCAGCATCGGACTCGATAGATACTTC.

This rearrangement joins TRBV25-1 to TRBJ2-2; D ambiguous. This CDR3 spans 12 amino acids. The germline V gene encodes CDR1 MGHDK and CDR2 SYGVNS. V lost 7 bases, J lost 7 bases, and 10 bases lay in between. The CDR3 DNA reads TGTGCCAGCACCCCTCCCAGCGGGGAGCTGTTTTTT. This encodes CASTPPSGELFF.

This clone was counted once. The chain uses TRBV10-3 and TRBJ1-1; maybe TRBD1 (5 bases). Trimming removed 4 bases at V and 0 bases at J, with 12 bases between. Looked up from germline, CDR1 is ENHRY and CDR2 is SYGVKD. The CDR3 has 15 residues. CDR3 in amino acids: CAISGDRPVNTEAFF. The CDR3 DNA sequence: TGTGCCATCAGTGGTGACAGACCCGTGAACACTGAAGCTTTCTTT.